Detailed here is one TCR beta chain. Its cognate antigen is unknown. The PCR employed 60 Vbeta primers together with 13 Jbeta primers. Clones were sequenced by immunoSEQ multiplex PCR, and TCRdb holds only the in-frame ones, with some missing. The sample has about 140,000 clones, approximately 71% seen once. This entry is derived from a study of cytomegalovirus exposure and HLA in healthy donors. V gave up 2 bases and J gave up 4 bases, with 15 bases separating them. CDR1 is LNHNV, CDR2 YYDKDF, per germline (reference sequence). There are 16 residues in the CDR3. Notes on the study in general: A prior analysis recorded that most TCR beta V segments were productive about 87% or about 30% of the time. As immune exposure information, only CMV serostatus was available.

The V gene is TRBV15, the J gene TRBJ1-3, with D possibly being TRBD1 (5 bases). Material: PBMCs. The source of this sequence is a man aged 35 to 55 in good health and CMV-seronegative. The CDR3 loop reads CATSRRGGATGNTIYF. The CDR3 bases are TGTGCCACCAGCAGAAGGGGAGGGGCAACGGGAAACACCATATATTTT.